The rows below give T cell receptor beta chains drawn from one sample of a study of shared clonotypes between healthy human individuals. Sequencing was performed with immunoSEQ multiplex PCR; in TCRdb, only in-frame clones are kept and a portion is missing. The sample consists of 550,000 to 700,000 clones, roughly 73% of them appearing once. Sequenced sample: memory CD4+ T cells sorted from blood. The receptors here all came from a woman aged 30 to 39 in good health. CDR3s leave out the opening cysteine and the closing phenylalanine or tryptophan. A D gene is named only where the DNA matches it firmly.

. TRBJ2-7 TRBV27 ASSLSIGAYEQY
TRBD1 TRBJ1-1 TRBV7-3 ASSLEGAVGTEAF
. TRBJ1-1 TRBV25-1 ASSRRVRTEAF
. TRBJ2-7 TRBV28 ASSSSPYEQY
TRBD2 TRBJ2-3 TRBV6-1 ASRAGISTDTQY
TRBD2 TRBJ2-3 TRBV7-9 ASSLALGSGSTDTQY
TRBD2 TRBJ2-1 TRBV7-2 ASSSGTSGYNEQF
TRBD1 TRBJ1-1 TRBV6-6 ASSKHQGAGDTEAF
. TRBJ2-6 TRBV19 ASLGAPGANVLT
. TRBJ2-3 TRBV27 ASNNYGSRTDTQY
. TRBJ2-2 TRBV7-9 ASNLLTNTGELF
TRBD1 TRBJ2-7 TRBV14 ASSQTGAREQY
. TRBJ1-5 TRBV6-5 ASSYGESQPQH
TRBD1 TRBJ1-6 TRBV6-5 ASSRTGGLDSPLH
TRBD1 TRBJ1-2 TRBV18 ASSPLPTTDRGVYGYT
TRBD1 TRBJ1-4 TRBV5-6 ASSLRTGSNEKLF
. TRBJ2-4 TRBV4-2 ASSQGPGVKRY
TRBD1 TRBJ1-2 TRBV5-4 ASSRQGAEYGYT
. TRBJ2-7 TRBV4-1 ASSQGPTAAYEQY
TRBD2 TRBJ2-7 TRBV5-6 ASSPGTSGLYEQY
. TRBJ1-3 TRBV5-1 ASSLERSSGNTIY
TRBD2 TRBJ2-3 TRBV6-1 ASSGTSQRADTQY
. TRBJ1-3 TRBV28 ASSLTEGNTIY
. TRBJ1-4 TRBV4-2 ASSQAGVANEKLF
. TRBJ2-7 TRBV6-5 ASSYSRDPPYEQY
. TRBJ2-2 TRBV19 ASSRGARELF
TRBD1 TRBJ1-5 TRBV28 ASRTGQGRGVNQPQH
. TRBJ2-5 TRBV29-1 SVEVAEETQY
TRBD2 . TRBV7-8 ASSLAGLAGVSSYEQY
TRBD1 TRBJ1-5 TRBV27 ASSLRPPGQGNQPQH
. TRBJ2-1 TRBV20-1 SASDAEQF
TRBD1 TRBJ2-1 TRBV7-2 ASSHGQGSWKQF
TRBD1 TRBJ1-2 TRBV2 ASSDDRAGNYGYT
. TRBJ2-3 TRBV28 ASIPQGRGFDTQY
. TRBJ1-2 TRBV28 ASSPGGPDGYT
. TRBJ1-2 TRBV30 AWSSLYGADGYT
. TRBJ2-7 TRBV11-2 ASSEGSSATYEQY
TRBD2 TRBJ2-7 TRBV28 ASSFWSPRSGNYEQY
. TRBJ1-3 TRBV2 ASSPQGGEGNTIY
TRBD1 TRBJ1-4 TRBV7-9 ASSLRTGGFATNEKLF
. TRBJ2-3 TRBV21-1 ASSKALAGVRKY
TRBD1 TRBJ2-7 TRBV2 ASSVLTGGSGEQY
TRBD1 TRBJ2-7 TRBV6-4 ASSQQQGTATYEQY
TRBD2 TRBJ2-3 TRBV27 ASSRGPGLVTDTQY
. TRBJ2-1 TRBV7-9 ASRAPGPEQF
. TRBJ2-2 TRBV4-2 ASSQVVSGETGELF
. TRBJ2-5 TRBV5-5 ASSFGSQETQY
. TRBJ1-5 TRBV28 ASSLPGLPQH
. TRBJ2-5 TRBV12-5 ASGGDSTQETQY
. TRBJ2-1 TRBV5-1 ASSLSTSSYNEQF
. TRBJ1-1 TRBV5-6 ASSLGGRTEAF
. TRBJ2-2 TRBV5-1 ASSYGTATGELF
TRBD2 TRBJ2-1 TRBV6-1 ASSEAFGGAYNEQF